A selection of T cell receptor beta chains follows, all from one sample in a study of shared clonotypes between healthy human individuals. The data were produced by immunoSEQ multiplex PCR, yet TCRdb's version contains in-frame clones alone and is incomplete. The sample shows fewer than 3 million clones, roughly 90% of them seen only once. The specimen was naive CD4+ T cells from PBMCs. Receptors originate from a man aged 18 to 30 in good health. Some clones in this sample may be carry-over from other donors' samples. Each CDR3 is given with its conserved first and last residue. The order of the fields is clone size, D gene, J gene, V gene, CDR3 protein, CDR3 DNA. The D gene is left open where the match is weak. A clone size is listed for some rows: how often the clone was seen (once, few, many), or a class if it is expanded.

>.|.|TRBJ1-2|TRBV7-9
CASSHETANYGYTF
TGTGCCAGCAGCCACGAGACAGCTAACTATGGCTACACCTTC
>.|.|TRBJ1-2|TRBV12-1
CASSFKFRGLQANYGYTF
TGTGCCAGCAGCTTTAAGTTTAGGGGACTGCAAGCTAACTATGGCTACACCTTC
>.|TRBD2|TRBJ2-2|TRBV5-4
CASTPGLAGVRTGELFF
TGTGCCAGCACCCCGGGACTAGCGGGAGTGAGGACCGGGGAGCTGTTTTTT
>.|.|TRBJ2-1|TRBV6-4
CASSYERSSYNEQFF
TGTGCCAGCAGTTACGAGCGGAGCTCCTACAATGAGCAGTTCTTC
>.|.|TRBJ1-2|TRBV7-2
CASTPGGAIYGYTF
TGTGCCAGCACCCCCGGGGGAGCTATCTATGGCTACACCTTC
>.|.|TRBJ2-6|TRBV7-3
CASSGSGANVLTF
TGTGCCAGCAGCGGTTCTGGGGCCAACGTCCTGACTTTC
>.|.|TRBJ2-3|TRBV29-1
CSVGFADTQYF
TGCAGCGTGGGCTTTGCAGATACGCAGTATTTT
>.|TRBD2|TRBJ2-2|TRBV2
CASRLTSGRAAAGELFF
TGTGCCAGCAGACTGACTAGCGGGAGGGCGGCGGCCGGGGAGCTGTTTTTT
>.|.|TRBJ2-2|TRBV7-6
CASSLVENTGELFF
TGTGCCAGCAGCTTAGTTGAGAACACCGGGGAGCTGTTTTTT
>.|TRBD1|TRBJ1-4|TRBV5-1
CASSLGDRGSEKLFF
TGCGCCAGCAGCTTGGGGGACAGGGGGAGTGAAAAACTGTTTTTT
>.|.|TRBJ1-1|TRBV5-8
CASSPRPLNTEAFF
TGTGCCAGCAGCCCGAGGCCATTGAACACTGAAGCTTTCTTT
>.|.|TRBJ2-1|TRBV28
CASGGHGQSLEQFF
TGTGCCAGCGGGGGTCACGGACAGAGCCTTGAGCAGTTCTTC
>.|.|TRBJ2-3|TRBV6-6
CASRPGGTDTQYF
TGTGCCAGCAGACCAGGGGGGACAGATACGCAGTATTTT
>.|.|TRBJ2-3|TRBV2
CASTSGFYTDTQYF
TGTGCCAGCACCTCGGGATTCTACACAGATACGCAGTATTTT
>few|TRBD1|TRBJ1-4|TRBV6-1
CASSDVGTGDEKLFF
TGTGCCAGCAGTGATGTTGGGACAGGAGATGAAAAACTGTTTTTT
>.|.|TRBJ1-5|TRBV7-2
CASSLAGRNQPQHF
TGTGCCAGCAGCTTAGCGGGCCGGAATCAGCCCCAGCATTTT
>.|.|TRBJ2-7|TRBV6-6
CASSEPARTSYEQYF
TGTGCCAGCAGCGAGCCAGCACGGACGAGCTACGAGCAGTACTTC
>.|.|TRBJ2-2|TRBV4-2
CASNPGRQNTGELFF
TGTGCCAGCAACCCGGGACGACAGAACACCGGGGAGCTGTTTTTT
>.|TRBD1|TRBJ1-1|TRBV2
CASQRQGSPTEAFF
TGTGCCAGTCAGCGACAGGGGTCTCCCACTGAAGCTTTCTTT
>.|.|TRBJ2-3|TRBV29-1
CSVRGISTDTQYF
TGCAGCGTCAGGGGAATTTCGACAGATACGCAGTATTTT
>.|TRBD1|TRBJ2-7|TRBV6-1
CASSEYPRQGPIYEQYF
TGTGCCAGCAGTGAATACCCCCGACAGGGGCCCATCTACGAGCAGTACTTC
>.|.|TRBJ2-1|TRBV11-2
CASSLARGGEQFF
TGTGCCAGCAGCTTAGCCAGGGGTGGTGAGCAGTTCTTC
>.|TRBD1|TRBJ2-7|TRBV28
CASRTTGRSGEQYF
TGTGCCAGCAGGACGACAGGGAGAAGTGGCGAGCAGTACTTC
>.|.|TRBJ2-2|TRBV7-8
CASSSLTGLEHTGELFF
TGTGCCAGCAGCTCGCTAACGGGGCTAGAACACACCGGGGAGCTGTTTTTT
>.|TRBD1|TRBJ1-2|TRBV29-1
CSVDRGYGYTF
TGCAGCGTTGACAGGGGGTATGGCTACACCTTC
>.|.|TRBJ2-3|TRBV5-1
CASSFPGASTDTQYF
TGCGCCAGCAGTTTTCCAGGGGCTAGCACAGATACGCAGTATTTT
>.|.|TRBJ1-2|TRBV7-2
CASSLALTSYAYGYTF
TGTGCCAGCAGCTTAGCGCTGACTTCCTATGCCTATGGCTACACCTTC
>.|TRBD1|TRBJ2-7|TRBV6-1
CASSVGQGDLYEQYF
TGTGCCAGCAGTGTTGGACAGGGGGACCTCTACGAGCAGTACTTC
>.|.|TRBJ2-1|TRBV28
CASSLWGLLDNEQFF
TGTGCCAGCAGTTTATGGGGACTCCTCGACAATGAGCAGTTCTTC
>.|.|TRBJ2-2|TRBV9
CASSVGTNTGELFF
TGTGCCAGCAGCGTAGGGACTAACACCGGGGAGCTGTTTTTT
>once|TRBD2|TRBJ2-7|TRBV7-2
CASSITSGTDEQYF
TGTGCCAGCAGCATTACTAGCGGGACTGACGAGCAGTACTTC
>.|.|TRBJ1-4|TRBV19
CASRAAGTGDEKLFF
TGTGCCAGTAGGGCTGCCGGGACGGGGGATGAAAAACTGTTTTTT
>.|.|TRBJ2-5|TRBV19
CASSIAGETQYF
TGTGCCAGTAGTATTGCAGGAGAGACCCAGTACTTC
>.|.|TRBJ1-1|TRBV11-1
CASSLRETLNTEAFF
TGTGCCAGCAGCTTAAGGGAGACATTGAACACTGAAGCTTTCTTT
>.|TRBD2|TRBJ2-7|TRBV28
CASSFWTSGLSGYEQYF
TGTGCCAGCAGTTTTTGGACTAGCGGCCTCTCAGGGTACGAGCAGTACTTC
>once|TRBD2|TRBJ2-3|TRBV29-1
CSVAGLAGPTDTQYF
TGCAGCGTTGCTGGACTAGCGGGTCCCACAGATACGCAGTATTTT
>.|.|TRBJ2-2|TRBV6-5
CASSSPFRQARELFF
TGTGCCAGCAGTTCCCCATTCAGACAGGCCCGGGAGCTGTTTTTT
>.|TRBD1|TRBJ2-7|TRBV5-1
CASSLGPGTGYEQYF
TGCGCCAGCAGCTTGGGGCCCGGGACAGGATACGAGCAGTACTTC
>.|.|TRBJ2-1|TRBV10-3
CAISESNVRYNEQFF
TGTGCCATCAGTGAGTCGAACGTACGATACAATGAGCAGTTCTTC
>.|.|TRBJ2-1|TRBV6-4
CASSRFSQGLRGYNEQFF
TGTGCCAGCAGTAGATTTTCTCAGGGCTTAAGGGGGTACAATGAGCAGTTCTTC
>.|.|TRBJ2-5|TRBV7-2
CASSPRAPQETQYF
TGTGCCAGCAGCCCGCGGGCTCCCCAAGAGACCCAGTACTTC
>.|.|TRBJ2-2|TRBV12-2
CASRLAVWTGKTGELFF
TGTGCAAGTCGCCTCGCCGTTTGGACAGGAAAAACCGGGGAGCTGTTTTTT
>.|.|TRBJ2-3|TRBV19
CASSIWGPGTDTQYF
TGTGCCAGTAGCATCTGGGGGCCTGGCACAGATACGCAGTATTTT
>.|.|TRBJ2-2|TRBV28
CAIRSGLLNTGELFF
TGTGCCATTCGGAGTGGCCTATTGAACACCGGGGAGCTGTTTTTT
>.|.|TRBJ1-2|TRBV7-8
CASSLPYSGGYTF
TGTGCCAGCAGCTTACCCTATTCTGGTGGCTACACCTTC
>.|.|TRBJ2-1|TRBV28
CASNSPWAGSVSYNEQFF
TGTGCCAGCAATTCGCCGTGGGCAGGGAGTGTAAGCTACAATGAGCAGTTCTTC
>once|.|TRBJ2-3|TRBV5-1
CASSLGRSSGELGDTQYF
TGCGCCAGCAGCTTGGGGAGATCGTCAGGGGAGTTAGGAGATACGCAGTATTTT
>.|.|TRBJ2-3|TRBV27
CASSLLASTDTQYF
TGTGCCAGCAGTTTACTAGCGTCTACAGATACGCAGTATTTT
>.|TRBD1|TRBJ1-5|TRBV6-1
CASSEWGQSGQPQHF
TGTGCCAGCAGTGAATGGGGACAGAGCGGCCAGCCCCAGCATTTT